This is a list of T cell receptor beta chains from one sample in a study of technical replicates of blood from several donors. This table comes from immunoSEQ multiplex PCR, and its TCRdb copy is limited to in-frame clones, with some not included. The table lists more than 80,000 clones, around 95% of them singletons. The sample comprised T cells isolated from PBMCs. These receptor sequences come from a human donor in good health. Each CDR3 is given with its conserved first and last residue. D genes are given only for firm matches. The size field is filled for only some rows; it gives once, few, many or a size class.

D gene,clone size,J gene,V gene,CDR3 protein
TRBD2,.,TRBJ2-7,TRBV28,CASSFYSGTIEQYF
.,.,TRBJ2-7,TRBV11-3,CASSPSREGYEQYF
.,.,TRBJ2-2,TRBV5-4,CASSLRQVNTGELFF
.,few,TRBJ1-5,TRBV9,CASSVELSGEPQHF
TRBD1,once,TRBJ2-2,TRBV6-5,CASRPPGQGSGELFF
TRBD1,.,TRBJ1-1,TRBV2,CASTVPGQGLNTEAFF
TRBD1,.,TRBJ2-7,TRBV27,CASSRDRAHYEQYF
TRBD2,.,TRBJ2-2,TRBV2,CASIGGSTGELFF
.,.,TRBJ2-5,TRBV4-1,CASSLKGGGQETQYF
TRBD1,.,TRBJ1-2,TRBV28,CASSIQGGRKTHYGYTF
TRBD1,once,TRBJ2-5,TRBV10-2,CATSGTGGETQYF
.,.,TRBJ1-3,TRBV25-1,CASSPGAGNTIYF
TRBD1,.,TRBJ1-4,TRBV10-3,CATKQGGTNEKLFF
.,.,TRBJ2-5,TRBV7-6,CASSFATEETQYF
TRBD1,.,TRBJ2-7,TRBV4-1,CASSQPGTGGGEQYF
.,once,TRBJ1-1,TRBV5-1,CASSPLGPQGMNTEAFF
.,.,TRBJ1-4,TRBV9,CASSVAGGAGEKLFF
TRBD1,.,TRBJ2-7,TRBV5-1,CASSVGTGSPYEQYF
.,.,TRBJ2-5,TRBV28,CASSLFVEPQYF
.,.,TRBJ2-7,TRBV5-8,CASSPPGGVPEQYF
TRBD2,.,TRBJ2-3,TRBV10-3,CAISGERGEPDTQYF
.,.,TRBJ2-1,TRBV4-2,CASSQVRGGTAHNEQFF
.,.,TRBJ1-2,TRBV6-1,CASSERKDSRYGYTF
.,few,TRBJ1-1,TRBV7-9,CASSRTGVRTEAFF
TRBD2,.,TRBJ2-3,TRBV4-1,CASSQDRAGGAVRDTQYF